This TCR beta chain was observed in a study of cytomegalovirus exposure and HLA in healthy donors. Findings of the study overall: TCR beta sequences reportedly predicted the HLA-A and HLA-B alleles of most subjects accurately.

Researchers ran the PCR with 60 Vbeta and 13 Jbeta primers. Profiling relied on immunoSEQ multiplex PCR, and the TCRdb table lists in-frame clones only, not all of them. The sample table sets out 75,000 to 100,000 clones. With 5 bases removed from V and 3 bases from J, the gap between germline ends came to 16 bases. The CDR3 covers 15 residues. CDR1 is KGHSH and CDR2 is LQKENI in the germline V gene. Remarks on this clone: Its antigen is undetermined.

The specimen sequenced was PBMCs. The TCR sequence derives from a woman aged 60-75 years in good health and CMV-seronegative. The V and J genes are TRBV18 and TRBJ1-2, with a tentative D call TRBD1 (6 bases). The CDR3 here is CASSDLTGKYYGYTF. For the CDR3, the DNA is TGTGCCAGCTCAGACCTGACAGGAAAATACTATGGCTACACCTTC.